These 8 T cell receptor beta chains were sequenced from one sample in a study of shared clonotypes between healthy human individuals. Clones were read by immunoSEQ multiplex PCR, and TCRdb kept only the in-frame ones, dropping some. The repertoire includes about 1.5 million clones, 95% to 99% of them detected once, and 0.4% to 0.45% sits in the top ten. Sequencing used naive CD4+ T cells sorted from blood. Subset in this sample: CD45RA+ positively selected. The receptors stem from a man aged 25 to 40 in good health.

The J gene is TRBJ2-2, the V gene TRBV5-1; the D gene is possibly TRBD1 (6 bases). This CDR3 spans 15 amino acids. Germline V lookup: CDR1 SGHRS, CDR2 YFSETQ. Deletions cut 2 bases from V and 7 bases from J, with 15 bases between. For the CDR3, the DNA is TGCGCCAGCAGCTTATTAACAGGGACGGGCGGGGAGCTGTTTTTT. Translating gives CASSLLTGTGGELFF.

The rearrangement links TRBV5-1 to TRBJ2-1; 8 bases match TRBD2. Germline CDR1 is SGHRS and CDR2 is YFSETQ. The CDR3 has 16 amino acids. After removal of 4 bases from V and 9 bases from J, the junction contained 15 bases not matched to a gene. The CDR3 DNA follows: TGCGCCAGCAGCACCGAACTAGCGGCAGTTGGGGGTGAGCAGTTCTTC. Protein product: CASSTELAAVGGEQFF. Complete variable domain (other parts from reference TRBV5-1 and TRBJ2-1): KAGVTQTPRYLIKTRGQQVTLSCSPISGHRSVSWYQQTPGQGLQFLFEYFSETQRNKGNFPGRFSGRQFSNSRSEMNVSTLELGDSALYLCASSTELAAVGGEQFFGPGTRLTVL.

This chain links TRBV7-9 with TRBJ1-1, with D unclear. From germline, CDR1 is SEHNR and CDR2 FQNEAQ (reference sequence). Trimming took off 5 bases at V and 0 bases at J, with 10 bases between the two ends. This CDR3 spans 14 amino acids. The CDR3: CASSADLMNTEAFF. For the CDR3, the DNA is TGTGCCAGCAGCGCGGATCTAATGAACACTGAAGCTTTCTTT.

This clone has just one count. The CDR3 protein is CASSIDGGSGNTIYF. In nucleotides, the CDR3 is TGTGCCAGTAGTATAGATGGAGGCTCTGGAAACACCATATATTTT. J is TRBJ1-3 and V is TRBV19, with D unclear. Germline V CDR1 and CDR2: LNHDA, SQIVND (reference sequence). This CDR3 is 15 amino acids long. The ends were cut back, 0 bases at V and 0 bases at J, with 6 bases in the middle.

The gene calls are TRBV5-1 and TRBJ2-5; tentatively, D is TRBD1 or TRBD2 (5 bases each). The CDR3 contains 15 residues. Germline assignment: CDR1 SGHRS and CDR2 YFSETQ. V lost 2 bases and J lost 4, with 15 bases in between. CDR3 in amino acids: CASSLDGTLGETQYF. Here the CDR3 DNA reads TGCGCCAGCAGCTTAGACGGGACGCTCGGAGAGACCCAGTACTTC. The whole variable domain, remainder taken from reference TRBV5-1 and TRBJ2-5, is KAGVTQTPRYLIKTRGQQVTLSCSPISGHRSVSWYQQTPGQGLQFLFEYFSETQRNKGNFPGRFSGRQFSNSRSEMNVSTLELGDSALYLCASSLDGTLGETQYFGPGTRLLVL.

The table lists this clone with a count of one. The chain is built from TRBV28 and TRBJ2-5; D is perhaps TRBD2 (6 bases). The CDR3 extends over 14 amino acids. Germline CDR1 is MDHEN and CDR2 is SYDVKM. Trimming pared 2 bases from V and 3 bases from J, leaving 10 bases between. DNA of the CDR3: TGTGCCAGCAGTTTAGGCGGGAAAGAAGAGACCCAGTACTTC. Amino acid sequence: CASSLGGKEETQYF.

The genes are TRBV5-1 and TRBJ2-2; the match to TRBD1 covers 9 bases. The germline gives CDR1 SGHRS, CDR2 YFSETQ. V lost 4 bases and J lost 1; bases outside the gene matches: 5. This CDR3 is 16 amino acids long. The CDR3 DNA is TGCGCCAGCAGCACAAAGACAGGGGGGAACACCGGGGAGCTGTTTTTT. Protein: CASSTKTGGNTGELFF.

The rearrangement links TRBV27 to TRBJ2-2; 7 bases agree with TRBD2. The CDR3 consists of 15 residues. J lost 1 base, V lost 8 bases, and 7 bases had no gene match. Germline CDR1 and CDR2: MNHEY and SMNVEV (reference sequence). CDR3 region: CASHPGRGNTGELFF. Written as DNA, the CDR3 is TGTGCCAGCCACCCTGGGAGGGGGAACACCGGGGAGCTGTTTTTT.